This TCR beta chain was identified in a study of shared clonotypes between healthy human individuals. Authors' processing steps: Filtering differed because ImmunoSEQ produced junction-only sequences that carried no quality scores. Assay: immunoSEQ multiplex PCR; the TCRdb copy retains only in-frame clones and omits some. From that table come the V and J calls and clone size; the DNA was used to work out D and trimming. The sample holds some 2.4 million clones, 90% to 95% seen once. CDR1 MDHEN and CDR2 SYDVKM come from the germline V gene. The V segment lost 3 bases and the J segment 2 bases; nucleotides outside the gene matches: 4. The CDR3 covers 15 residues. This clone was counted once. Both subsets, CD45RA+ naive and CD45RA-negative memory, were split from the CD4+ cells.

Sequencing used naive CD4+ T cells from PBMCs. Specified subset: CD45RA+ positively selected. The genes are TRBV28 and TRBJ1-5, with 7 bases matching TRBD1. This sequence was found in a man younger than 35 in good health. Some clones in this sample may be carry-over from other donors' samples. CDR3 protein: CASSLGQPGNQPQHF. CDR3 sequence (DNA): TGTGCCAGCAGTTTGGGACAGCCGGGCAATCAGCCCCAGCATTTT.